The 10 T cell receptor beta chains in this list originate from one sample, sequenced in a study of T cell responses to AZD1222 COVID-19 vaccine. Assay: immunoSEQ multiplex PCR; the TCRdb copy retains only in-frame clones and omits some. The sample records about 62,000 clones, roughly 89% being singletons. The sequenced sample was peripheral blood, obtained on day 0 of AZD1222 vaccination. Receptors were obtained from an adult in good health.

The gene calls are TRBV24-1 and TRBJ2-1; the match to TRBD2 covers 8 bases. CDR3 length: 14 residues. The ends lost 5 bases at V and 15 bases at J; junction bases unmatched: 14. CDR1 and CDR2 from the germline V gene are KGHDR and SFDVKD. CDR3 nucleotide sequence: TGTGCCACCAGTGGTCCTCCGGGACTAGGGCGCCTGTTCTTC. Translation gives CATSGPPGLGRLFF.

The DNA for the CDR3 is TGTGCCAGCAGCTCACGACGGGGAGATACGCAGTATTTT. Translation gives CASSSRRGDTQYF. The chain recombines TRBV5-6 with TRBJ2-3; D might be TRBD2 (5 bases). Trimming removed 3 bases from V and 5 bases from J, with 10 bases in between. Per the germline V gene, CDR1 is SGHDT and CDR2 is YYEEEE. The CDR3 has 13 residues.

V is TRBV11-2 and J is TRBJ1-5; D is ambiguous. V was trimmed by 0 bases and J by 6 bases, leaving 12 bases between them. This CDR3 has 15 residues. The V gene's germline CDR1 is SGHAT and CDR2 FQNNGV. CDR3 sequence (DNA): TGTGCCAGCAGCTTAGAGCCGGGGTCTAGTCAGCCCCAGCATTTT. As protein: CASSLEPGSSQPQHF.

This clone was observed a single time. V gene TRBV30 combines with J gene TRBJ1-5; D gene ambiguous. The CDR3 has 16 amino acids. Trimming shortened V by 3 bases and J by 1 base, and 16 bases separated the two germline ends. Per germline, CDR1 GTSNPN and CDR2 SVGIG (reference sequence). Here the CDR3 DNA reads TGTGCCTGGAGACAACTAGTTACACGGAGCAATCAGCCCCAGCATTTT. It yields the protein CAWRQLVTRSNQPQHF.

The chain employs TRBV5-1 and TRBJ2-3, with D possibly being TRBD1 or TRBD2 (6 bases each). V was clipped by 6 bases and J by 3 bases, with 14 bases between them. CDR3 length equals 14 residues. The germline V gene has CDR1 SGHRS and CDR2 YFSETQ. The CDR3 here is CASMGGMRTDTQYF. The CDR3 nucleotides are TGCGCCAGCATGGGGGGCATGAGGACAGATACGCAGTATTTT.

The V call is TRBV6-6, the J call TRBJ2-1; D gene uncertain. V gave up 2 bases and J gave up 4 bases, with 9 bases separating them. Germline V lookup: CDR1 MNHNY, CDR2 SVGAGI (reference sequence). The CDR3 spans 14 residues. CDR3 in DNA: TGTGCCAGCAGTTACGTGGCAGAATACAATGAGCAGTTCTTC. Protein product: CASSYVAEYNEQFF.

V and J are TRBV4-1 and TRBJ1-5; tentative D call: TRBD1 (5 bases). CDR1 and CDR2 (germline): MGHRA, YSYEKL. Trimming left V 1 base short and J 7 bases short, with 17 bases between. This CDR3 comprises 16 residues. CDR3 bases: TGCGCCAGCAGCCAAGTTCTAGGGGTAGAACAACAGCCCCAGCATTTT. Translated, it gives CASSQVLGVEQQPQHF.

The V and J genes are TRBV5-1 and TRBJ2-5, with D possibly matching TRBD2 (5 bases). This CDR3 has 13 amino acids. V lost 8 bases, J lost 5 bases, and 16 bases lay in between. Germline lookup yields CDR1 SGHRS and CDR2 YFSETQ. CDR3 loop: CASAHRGLETQYF. CDR3 in DNA: TGCGCCAGTGCCCACCGGGGATTGGAGACCCAGTACTTC.

The rearrangement uses TRBV6-5 and TRBJ1-2; 8 bases are shared with TRBD1. Looked up from germline, CDR1 is MNHEY and CDR2 is SVGAGI. With 6 bases clipped from V and 9 bases from J, the junction kept 9 bases outside the gene matches. There are 13 residues in the CDR3. CDR3 sequence reads: CASSYGQGQSYTF. DNA of the CDR3: TGTGCCAGCAGCTACGGACAGGGACAAAGCTACACCTTC.

This clone came up a few times. The chain has TRBV2 and TRBJ1-2; D unclear. Germline-derived CDR1 and CDR2 are SNHLY and FYNNEI. V was pared by 2 bases and J by 7 bases, with 11 bases between. CDR3 length: 13 residues. The CDR3 DNA sequence: TGTGCCAGCAGTGAATTACGGGTTACTGGCTACACCTTC. Amino acid sequence: CASSELRVTGYTF.